The next 17 T cell receptor beta chains were all read from a single sample in a study of shared clonotypes between healthy human individuals. The method was immunoSEQ multiplex PCR; TCRdb's version includes in-frame clones alone and lacks a portion of them. The data contain roughly 1,600,000 clones, around 98.5% of them singletons. The sample comprised naive CD4+ T cells sorted from blood. Subset noted: CD45RA+ positively selected. These TCRs come from a man younger than 40 in good health.

The J gene is TRBJ2-7, the V gene TRBV18; TRBD2 agrees at 15 bases. J lost 0 bases, V lost 4 bases, and 10 bases had no gene match. CDR3 length: 19 residues. Germline V gene data show CDR1 as KGHSH and CDR2 as LQKENI. Here the CDR3 DNA reads TGTGCCAGCTCACTGACGGGGACTAGCGGGAGGTCGAGCTCCTACGAGCAGTACTTC. Its protein product is CASSLTGTSGRSSSYEQYF.

The chain recombines TRBV7-7 with TRBJ2-1; 9 bases map to TRBD2. V shed 7 bases, J shed 13 bases, and the junction held 17 bases outside the gene matches. The CDR3 has 15 amino acids. Germline V gene sequence: CDR1 SSHAT, CDR2 FNYEAQ (reference sequence). The CDR3 here is CASKKALAGGGQQFF. The CDR3 nucleotides read TGTGCCAGCAAAAAGGCACTAGCGGGCGGAGGTCAACAGTTCTTC.

The rearrangement uses TRBV7-2 and TRBJ2-1; 12 nucleotides align to TRBD2. The CDR3 length is 18 residues. Per germline, CDR1 SGHTA and CDR2 FQGNSA. After removal of 1 base from V and 4 bases from J, the junction contained 8 bases not matched to a gene. As DNA, the CDR3 is TGTGCCAGCAGCTTAGGACTAGCGGGAGTACCAAATTACAATGAGCAGTTCTTC. This gives the protein CASSLGLAGVPNYNEQFF.

This chain uses TRBV29-1 with TRBJ2-5; D is possibly TRBD1 (5 bases). From germline, CDR1 is SQVTM and CDR2 ANQGSEA. The CDR3 contains 12 residues. Between the trimmed V and J ends, which lost 4 bases and 5 bases, there was a span of 11 bases. CDR3 protein: CSVVEKGETQYF. CDR3 in DNA: TGCAGCGTTGTTGAAAAGGGGGAGACCCAGTACTTC.

This chain uses TRBV29-1 with TRBJ1-5, with D perhaps TRBD1 (5 bases). The CDR3 loop spans 13 amino acids. Trimming pared 7 bases from V and 6 bases from J, leaving 16 bases between. CDR1 and CDR2 from the germline V gene are SQVTM and ANQGSEA. The CDR3 DNA sequence: TGCAGCGCCCTGTGGGGGTCGGGTCAGCCCCAGCATTTT. Protein: CSALWGSGQPQHF. Filled out from reference TRBV29-1 and TRBJ1-5, the complete variable domain reads SAVISQKPSRDICQRGTSLTIQCQVDSQVTMMFWYRQQPGQSLTLIATANQGSEATYESGFVIDKFPISRPNLTFSTLTVSNMSPEDSSIYLCSALWGSGQPQHFGDGTRLSIL.

This chain joins TRBV5-6 and TRBJ2-1; tentative D call: TRBD2 (6 bases). The CDR3 totals 17 residues. With 1 base removed from V and 2 bases from J, the gap between germline ends came to 16 bases. Germline V lookup: CDR1 SGHDT, CDR2 YYEEEE. Here the CDR3 DNA reads TGTGCCAGCAGCTTGCTCCCCTTAGCGGTAGCCTACAATGAGCAGTTCTTC. Translating gives CASSLLPLAVAYNEQFF. Variable domain in full (rest from reference TRBV5-6 and TRBJ2-1): DAGVTQSPTHLIKTRGQQVTLRCSPKSGHDTVSWYQQALGQGPQFIFQYYEEEERQRGNFPDRFSGHQFPNYSSELNVNALLLGDSALYLCASSLLPLAVAYNEQFFGPGTRLTVL.

The chain has TRBV21-1 and TRBJ1-5; the table's D call, TRBD1, was not checked against the DNA. TRBV21-1 is described as a pseudogene. This CDR3 comprises 15 residues. The CDR3 protein is CASSTETGGNQPQHF. The DNA for the CDR3 is TGTGCCAGCAGCACCGAGACAGGGGGCAATCAGCCCCAGCATTTT.

This chain joins TRBV19 and TRBJ2-5, with TRBD2 as a possible D gene (5 bases). The CDR3 loop spans 15 amino acids. Germline assignment: CDR1 LNHDA and CDR2 SQIVND (reference sequence). V lost 0 bases and J 4 bases, leaving 12 bases between the germline ends. The CDR3, as DNA: TGTGCCAGTAGTATAGATCGAGGGTATGGAGAGACCCAGTACTTC. As protein: CASSIDRGYGETQYF.

The chain couples TRBV6-5 to TRBJ1-2; D unclear. The CDR3 runs 15 residues. Deletions cut 3 bases from V and 6 bases from J, with 17 bases between. Germline CDR1 and CDR2: MNHEY and SVGAGI. The CDR3 here is CASSYLLEDVDGYTF. Here the CDR3 DNA reads TGTGCCAGCAGTTATTTACTGGAGGACGTGGATGGCTACACCTTC.

The count of this clone is one. The chain joins TRBV18 to TRBJ2-5; no clear D gene. This CDR3 is 14 amino acids long. The V gene lost 3 bases and the J gene lost 5 bases, with 13 bases spanning the gap. From germline, CDR1 is KGHSH and CDR2 LQKENI. The CDR3 region is CASSPTGFWETQYF. CDR3 in DNA: TGTGCCAGCTCACCCACCGGGTTTTGGGAGACCCAGTACTTC.

The rearrangement joins TRBV5-1 to TRBJ2-1; TRBD1 or TRBD2 may be the D gene (6 bases each). In germline, CDR1 is SGHRS, CDR2 YFSETQ. The CDR3 loop spans 13 amino acids. The V end lost 2 bases, the J end lost 9 bases, and 12 bases lay between the germline ends. The CDR3 protein is CASSFLQGGEQFF. CDR3 sequence (DNA): TGCGCCAGCAGCTTCCTACAGGGAGGTGAGCAGTTCTTC.

This chain connects TRBV14 to TRBJ2-6; weak D call: TRBD2 (5 bases). Germline V gene sequence: CDR1 SGHDN, CDR2 FVKESK. The CDR3 contains 14 residues. V dropped 3 bases and J dropped 2 bases, with 5 bases sitting between them. The CDR3 region is CASSHSAGANVLTF. DNA for the CDR3: TGTGCCAGCAGCCATAGCGCTGGGGCCAACGTCCTGACTTTC.

Comment on this clone: Additional DNA sequences in this sample encode the identical CDR3. V is TRBV18 and J is TRBJ2-1; D not resolved. This CDR3 region has 15 residues. Germline CDR1 reads KGHSH; CDR2 reads LQKENI. Trimming removed 0 bases at V and 0 bases at J, with 6 bases between. DNA for the CDR3: TGTGCCAGCTCACCACCTTCGGGCTCCTACAATGAGCAGTTCTTC. This codes for CASSPPSGSYNEQFF.

This clone was counted a single time. Other DNA sequences of this sample code for an identical CDR3. The V gene is TRBV5-1, the J gene TRBJ2-2, with D maybe TRBD1 (6 bases). V lost 7 bases to trimming and J lost 0 bases, with 13 bases between them. The CDR3 totals 15 residues. Germline CDR1 reads SGHRS; CDR2 reads YFSETQ. The CDR3 here is CASSPTGANTGELFF. Written as DNA, the CDR3 is TGCGCCAGCTCCCCGACAGGAGCGAACACCGGGGAGCTGTTTTTT.

This rearrangement joins TRBV19 to TRBJ2-5, with TRBD1 matching 7 bases. Germline CDR1 is LNHDA and CDR2 is SQIVND (reference sequence). There are 15 residues in the CDR3. The junction had 4 bases not matched to a gene; V was cut back by 1 base and J by 2 bases. The DNA of the CDR3 is TGTGCCAGTAGTATAGTCGGGACAGTTCAAGAGACCCAGTACTTC. Protein sequence: CASSIVGTVQETQYF.

Worth noting for this clone: The identical CDR3 is also encoded by other nucleotide sequences in the sample. The CDR3 DNA sequence: TGCGCCAGCAGCTTGGCCGGGACAGGGGAGACCCAGTACTTC. Translated: CASSLAGTGETQYF. V usage is TRBV5-1 and J usage is TRBJ2-5; 9 bases line up with TRBD1. The CDR3 is 14 residues long. V lost 0 bases, J lost 5 bases, and 2 bases stayed unmatched. Germline V gene data show CDR1 as SGHRS and CDR2 as YFSETQ.

The V and J genes are TRBV19 and TRBJ2-5; 7 bases agree with TRBD1. The CDR3 totals 14 residues. Germline lookup yields CDR1 LNHDA and CDR2 SQIVND (reference sequence). J lost 4 bases, V lost 6 bases, and 8 bases had no gene match. The CDR3 sequence: CASRPRGGGETQYF. The CDR3 DNA reads TGTGCCAGTAGACCACGAGGGGGCGGAGAGACCCAGTACTTC.